This TCR beta chain was recorded in a study of neurological immune-mediated disorders. Trimming took 6 bases from V and 2 from J, leaving 10 bases between them. Germline-derived CDR1 and CDR2 are SGHTA and FQGNSA. The length of the CDR3 is 14 residues. Ten or more counts support this clonotype. Its cognate antigen is unknown. Source material was 2 million unsorted PBMCs, stored at -80 °C in RNAlater. Study results and limitations: Multiple sclerosis was found to have the least TCR clonal expansion, below healthy controls, and HTLV-1-associated myelopathy the most.

Each TCR transcript was tagged with a 10-nucleotide random UMI during 5'RACE. TCRdb re-derived calls from the 5' RACE reads in MiXCR, one entry per CDR3 protein. The sample has 65,000 to 80,000 distinct CDR3 sequences, around 5% seen once; the top ten hold roughly 2%. Input material: PBMCs. The chain carries TRBV7-2 and TRBJ2-2; D is undetermined. The clonotype originates from a woman in her seventies with multiple sclerosis. Here the CDR3 reads CASRRTHNTGELFF. The DNA of the CDR3 is TGTGCCAGCAGACGAACTCACAACACCGGGGAGCTGTTTTTT.